The 22 T cell receptor beta chains reported below all come from one sample, sequenced in a study of control samples from healthy donors and cancer patients. Generated by immunoSEQ multiplex PCR, the TCRdb table keeps only in-frame clones and is missing some. The sample includes around 71,000 clones, 87% seen only once; the top ten take under 3%. Sequenced input: PBMCs. The receptors shown here come from a woman in her forties or fifties with head and neck cancer.

The J gene is TRBJ1-1, the V gene TRBV13; D is uncertain. V was trimmed by 0 bases and J by 0 bases, leaving 11 bases between them. The CDR3 is 16 amino acids. Per the germline V gene, CDR1 is PRHDT and CDR2 is FYEKMQ (reference sequence). CDR3 protein: CASSLGTEFLNTEAFF. The CDR3 nucleotides read TGTGCCAGCAGCTTAGGGACGGAGTTTCTGAACACTGAAGCTTTCTTT.

The genes are TRBV7-9 and TRBJ2-7, with 7 bases matching TRBD1. CDR1 and CDR2 from the germline V gene are SEHNR and FQNEAQ (reference sequence). This CDR3 is 15 amino acids long. Germline trimming cut 5 bases from V and 2 bases from J; bases unmatched to any gene: 9. The CDR3 reads CASSDHRGPTYEQYF. DNA of the CDR3: TGTGCCAGCAGCGATCACAGGGGCCCCACCTACGAGCAGTACTTC.

The chain couples TRBV21-1 to TRBJ2-2; TRBD1 is taken as the D call from the table, unchecked against the DNA. TRBV21-1 is given as a pseudogene. This CDR3 is 16 amino acids long. DNA of the CDR3: TGTGCCAGCAGCAAGGGGCTACCCGCGAACACCGGGGAGCTGTTTTTT. Protein product: CASSKGLPANTGELFF.

The chain couples TRBV12-3 or TRBV12-4 to TRBJ2-3; no definite D call. V was trimmed by 4 bases and J by 4 bases, leaving 3 bases between them. There are 11 residues in the CDR3. The CDR3 nucleotides read TGTGCCAGCAGTTCCGCAGATACGCAGTATTTT. As protein: CASSSADTQYF.

V gene TRBV27 combines with J gene TRBJ1-4; TRBD1 matches at 7 bases. This CDR3 is 16 amino acids long. Trimming took 2 bases from V and 6 from J; bases not matched to a gene: 9. Germline V lookup: CDR1 MNHEY, CDR2 SMNVEV (reference sequence). This chain's CDR3 is CASSLGDSPGYEKLFF. The CDR3 DNA reads as TGTGCCAGCAGTTTAGGGGACAGTCCTGGGTATGAAAAACTGTTTTTT.

The J gene is TRBJ2-5, the V gene TRBV7-9; tentative D call: TRBD2 (5 bases). Germline CDR1 reads SEHNR; CDR2 reads FQNEAQ (reference sequence). The length of the CDR3 is 15 residues. The ends were cut back, 5 bases at V and 4 bases at J, with 17 bases in the middle. This CDR3 is CASSQFETNLETQYF. The CDR3 DNA reads as TGTGCCAGCAGCCAATTTGAGACTAACCTAGAGACCCAGTACTTC. Variable domain in full (rest from reference TRBV7-9 and TRBJ2-5): DTGVSQNPRHKITKRGQNVTFRCDPISEHNRLYWYRQTLGQGPEFLTYFQNEAQLEKSRLLSDRFSAERPKGSFSTLEIQRTEQGDSAMYLCASSQFETNLETQYFGPGTRLLVL.

V is TRBV27 and J is TRBJ1-2; 9 nucleotides match TRBD1. The CDR3 loop spans 14 amino acids. From germline, CDR1 is MNHEY and CDR2 SMNVEV (reference sequence). V was pared by 7 bases and J by 7 bases, with 10 bases of the junction left unmatched. The CDR3 spells CASKAGQGVAGYTF. The DNA for the CDR3 is TGTGCCAGCAAGGCGGGACAGGGAGTCGCTGGCTACACCTTC.

V and J are TRBV11-2 and TRBJ1-2; a possible D gene is TRBD1 (5 bases). This CDR3 spans 15 amino acids. From germline, CDR1 is SGHAT and CDR2 FQNNGV. V shed 3 bases and J shed 0 bases, with 11 bases lying between them. The CDR3 DNA reads TGTGCCAGCAGCTTGGCTGAGACAGCTAACTATGGCTACACCTTC. It is translated as CASSLAETANYGYTF.

This rearrangement joins TRBV7-3 to TRBJ1-3; D gene ambiguous. Trimming took 0 bases from V and 0 from J, leaving 3 bases between them. Germline values: CDR1 SGHTA, CDR2 FQGTGA. The CDR3 sequence is 14 residues long. The CDR3 spells CASSLTSSGNTIYF. CDR3 sequence (DNA): TGTGCCAGCAGCTTAACCAGCTCTGGAAACACCATATATTTT.

The chain is built from TRBV5-6 and TRBJ1-6; D is possibly TRBD1 (5 bases). Germline V lookup: CDR1 SGHDT, CDR2 YYEEEE. The CDR3 has 15 residues. Between the trimmed V and J ends, which lost 1 base and 7 bases, there was a span of 12 bases. CDR3 region: CASSLRGQGNSPLHF. CDR3 bases: TGTGCCAGCAGCTTGAGAGGGCAGGGAAATTCACCCCTCCACTTT.

The chain employs TRBV27 and TRBJ1-6; 7 bases map to TRBD1. J gave up 6 bases and V 2 bases, and 10 bases lay outside the gene matches. Per the germline V gene, CDR1 is MNHEY and CDR2 is SMNVEV (reference sequence). This CDR3 comprises 17 residues. The CDR3 here is CASSLTGQFIVNSPLHF. Written as DNA, the CDR3 is TGTGCCAGCAGTTTAACGGGACAGTTCATAGTTAATTCACCCCTCCACTTT.

This clone was found a few times. The chain uses TRBV7-9 and TRBJ2-7; D unclear. V was trimmed by 1 base and J by 2 bases, leaving 3 bases between them. The CDR3 has 12 amino acids. Germline V CDR1 and CDR2: SEHNR, FQNEAQ (reference sequence). The CDR3 DNA reads as TGTGCCAGCAGCTTAGGAGCCTACGAGCAGTACTTC. Translation gives CASSLGAYEQYF.

This chain connects TRBV5-1 to TRBJ2-7; no reliable D call. In germline, CDR1 is SGHRS, CDR2 YFSETQ. The V end lost 5 bases, the J end lost 1 base, and 7 bases lay between the germline ends. The CDR3 runs to 12 residues. For the CDR3, the DNA is TGCGCCAGCAGGGACGGATCCTACGAGCAGTACTTC. This sequence encodes CASRDGSYEQYF.

This chain connects TRBV10-1 to TRBJ1-2; TRBD1 aligns across 7 bases. CDR3 size: 14 residues. Germline lookup yields CDR1 WNHNN and CDR2 SYGVQD (reference sequence). J gave up 7 bases and V 8 bases, and 13 bases lay outside the gene matches. DNA of the CDR3: TGCGCCAGCTCCTCGGGACAGCCCGTATTTGGCTACACCTTC. Residues: CASSSGQPVFGYTF.

The chain couples TRBV6-6 to TRBJ2-7, with 10 bases that match TRBD1. This CDR3 region has 15 residues. After removal of 7 bases from V and 1 base from J, the junction contained 7 bases not matched to a gene. Germline V CDR1 and CDR2: MNHNY, SVGAGI (reference sequence). The CDR3: CASTKGQGLSYEQYF. Here the CDR3 DNA reads TGTGCCAGCACTAAGGGACAGGGGTTATCCTACGAGCAGTACTTC.

The rearrangement joins TRBV15 to TRBJ1-2; tentatively, D is TRBD1 (6 bases). Per the germline V gene, CDR1 is LNHNV and CDR2 is YYDKDF (reference sequence). The CDR3 has 13 amino acids. Deletions cut 0 bases from V and 10 bases from J, with 12 bases between. The CDR3 coding sequence is TGTGCCACCAGCAGAGATACTGGGGGCGCCTACACCTTC. It yields the protein CATSRDTGGAYTF.

CDR3 bases: TGTGCCAGCAGCCCCGGGGGGACGGTTAATTCACCCCTCCACTTT. This gives the protein CASSPGGTVNSPLHF. This sequence joins TRBV9 and TRBJ1-6; a possible D gene is TRBD1 (5 bases). V was clipped by 4 bases and J by 6 bases, with 14 bases between them. The CDR3 totals 15 residues. The germline CDR1 and CDR2 sequences are SGDLS and YYNGEE.

The chain carries TRBV4-3 and TRBJ1-1, with D unclear. CDR1 is LGHNA, CDR2 YSLEER, per germline. Trimming removed 3 bases from V and 0 bases from J, with 11 bases in between. This CDR3 is built from 15 residues. CDR3 sequence reads: CASSQAPGVNTEAFF. The CDR3, as DNA: TGCGCCAGCAGCCAGGCGCCCGGGGTGAACACTGAAGCTTTCTTT.

The V call is TRBV10-1, the J call TRBJ2-7; no firm D call. The germline gives CDR1 WNHNN, CDR2 SYGVQD (reference sequence). CDR3 length: 13 residues. With 4 bases removed from V and 7 bases from J, the gap between germline ends came to 14 bases. CDR3 bases: TGCGCCAGCAGTGGGACGCGGTTTGGAGAGCAGTACTTC. This translates into CASSGTRFGEQYF.

The CDR3 region is CSASLVRMGQTNEKLFF. CDR3 DNA: TGCAGTGCTAGTTTGGTTCGAATGGGACAGACTAATGAAAAACTGTTTTTT. The chain couples TRBV20-1 to TRBJ1-4; 7 bases align to TRBD1. The CDR3 is 17 residues long. Germline V gives CDR1 DFQATT, CDR2 SNEGSKA (reference sequence). V gave up 3 bases and J gave up 2 bases; unmatched junction bases: 12.

This clone has a handful of counts. This sequence joins TRBV27 and TRBJ1-3, with D possibly being TRBD1 (5 bases). CDR3 length: 16 amino acids. Looked up from germline, CDR1 is MNHEY and CDR2 is SMNVEV (reference sequence). The V end lost 2 bases, the J end lost 0 bases, and 11 bases lay between the germline ends. The CDR3 nucleotides are TGTGCCAGCAGTTTACAGGGTCAGCCCTCTGGAAACACCATATATTTT. Translating it yields CASSLQGQPSGNTIYF.

Here the CDR3 DNA reads TGTGCCAGCAGCCGAGGACAGTATGATAATTCACCCCTCCACTTT. Encoded protein: CASSRGQYDNSPLHF. The rearrangement uses TRBV6-2 or TRBV6-3 and TRBJ1-6; D may be TRBD1 (6 bases). Germline CDR1 reads MNHEY; CDR2 reads SVGEGT. Trimming stripped 6 bases from V and 5 bases from J, with 14 bases between. CDR3 length: 15 amino acids.